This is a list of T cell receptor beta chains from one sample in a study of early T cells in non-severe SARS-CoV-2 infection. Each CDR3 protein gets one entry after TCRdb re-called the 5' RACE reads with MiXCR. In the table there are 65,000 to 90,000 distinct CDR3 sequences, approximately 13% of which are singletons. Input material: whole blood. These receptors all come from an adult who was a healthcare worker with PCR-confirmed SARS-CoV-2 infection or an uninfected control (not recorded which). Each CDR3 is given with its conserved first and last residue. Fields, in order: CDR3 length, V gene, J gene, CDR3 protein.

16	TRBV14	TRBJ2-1	CASSQEVPIAYNEQFF
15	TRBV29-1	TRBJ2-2	CSVDTGLANTGELFF
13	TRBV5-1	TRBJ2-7	CASSKPLSYEQYF
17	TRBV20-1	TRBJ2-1	CSAMTSGGTFSYNEQFF
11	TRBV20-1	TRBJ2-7	CSARLGHEQYF
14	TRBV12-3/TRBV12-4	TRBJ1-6	CASSFAGLNSPLHF
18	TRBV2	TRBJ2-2	CASSDFGLKISNTGELFF
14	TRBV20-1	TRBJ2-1	CSGPLAGTPNEQFF
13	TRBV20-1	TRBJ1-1	CSARDRANTEAFF
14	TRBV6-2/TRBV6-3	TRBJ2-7	CASRTGTMTYEQYF
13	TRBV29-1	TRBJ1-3	CSVEPASGNTIYF
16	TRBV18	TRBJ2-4	CASSRRDSKAKNIQYF
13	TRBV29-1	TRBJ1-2	CSVESGSDYGYTF
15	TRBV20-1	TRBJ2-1	CSARKPPFSAIEQFF
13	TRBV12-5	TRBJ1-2	CASGSGQGYGYTF